This T cell receptor beta chain was captured by sequencing in a study of shared clonotypes between healthy human individuals. On the study more broadly: The plates for each donor numbered three CD4 naive, three CD4 memory, two CD8 naive and one CD8 memory.

TCRdb's table, derived via immunoSEQ multiplex PCR, lists solely in-frame clones and lacks some. The table lists 550,000 to 750,000 clones, 92% of them singletons. The CDR3 has 18 amino acids. Germline V gene data show CDR1 as SEHNR and CDR2 as FQNEAQ (reference sequence). The V and J ends lost 5 bases and 0 bases respectively, with 22 bases between them. Positively selected for CCR7, the CD45RO-negative cells used as naive CD8 cells excluded terminally differentiated effector memory CD45RA+ cells. This receptor was taken from a man aged 30-40 years in good health. This rearrangement joins TRBV7-9 to TRBJ1-2, with D maybe TRBD1 (5 bases). Sequenced sample: naive CD8+ T cells sorted from blood. CDR3 protein: CASSGWDLEQKANYGYTF. Written as DNA, the CDR3 is TGTGCCAGCAGCGGGTGGGACCTGGAACAAAAAGCTAACTATGGCTACACCTTC.